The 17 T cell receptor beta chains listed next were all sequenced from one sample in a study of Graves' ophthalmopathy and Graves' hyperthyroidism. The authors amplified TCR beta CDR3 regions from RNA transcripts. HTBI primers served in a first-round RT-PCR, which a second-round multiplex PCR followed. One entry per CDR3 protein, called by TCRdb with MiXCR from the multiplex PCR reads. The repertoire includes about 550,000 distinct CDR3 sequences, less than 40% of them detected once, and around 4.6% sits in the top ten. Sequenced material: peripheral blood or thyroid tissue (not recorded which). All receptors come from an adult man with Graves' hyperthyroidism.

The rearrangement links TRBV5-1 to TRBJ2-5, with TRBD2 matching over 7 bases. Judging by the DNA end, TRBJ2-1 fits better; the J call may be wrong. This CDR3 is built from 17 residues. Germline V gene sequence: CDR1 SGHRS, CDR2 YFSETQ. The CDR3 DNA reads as TGCGCCAGCAGCCCCCGGGGAGGGGCGGCCTCCTACAATGAGCAGTTCTTC. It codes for CASSPRGGAASYNEQFF.

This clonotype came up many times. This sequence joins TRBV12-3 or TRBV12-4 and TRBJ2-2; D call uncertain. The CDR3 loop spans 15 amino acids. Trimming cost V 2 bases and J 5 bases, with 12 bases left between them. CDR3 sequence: CASSLLGSYTGELFF. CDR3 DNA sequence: TGTGCCAGCAGTTTATTGGGCAGCTATACCGGGGAGCTGTTTTTT.

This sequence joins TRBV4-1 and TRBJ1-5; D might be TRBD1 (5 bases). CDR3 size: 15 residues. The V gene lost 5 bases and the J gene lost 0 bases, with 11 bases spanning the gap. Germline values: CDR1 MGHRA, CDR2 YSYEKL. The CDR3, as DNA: TGCGCCAGCAGCGAATACGACAGTAGCAATCAGCCCCAGCATTTT. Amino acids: CASSEYDSSNQPQHF.

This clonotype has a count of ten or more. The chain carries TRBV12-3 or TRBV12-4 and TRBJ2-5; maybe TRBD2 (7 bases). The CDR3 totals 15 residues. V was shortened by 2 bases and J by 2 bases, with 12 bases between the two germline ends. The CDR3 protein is CASSLYGGRQETQYF. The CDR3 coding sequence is TGTGCCAGCAGTTTATACGGGGGGCGACAAGAGACCCAGTACTTC.

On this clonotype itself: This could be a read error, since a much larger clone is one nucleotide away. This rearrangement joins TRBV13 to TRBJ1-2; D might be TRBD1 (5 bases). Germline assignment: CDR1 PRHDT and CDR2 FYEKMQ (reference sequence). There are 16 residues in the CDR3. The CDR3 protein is CVSSLAPGTTNYGYTF. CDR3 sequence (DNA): TGTGTCAGCAGCTTAGCTCCGGGGACCACTAACTATGGCTACACCTTC. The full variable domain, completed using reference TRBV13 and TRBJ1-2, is AAGVIQSPRHLIKEKRETATLKCYPIPRHDTVYWYQQGPGQDPQFLISFYEKMQSDKGSIPDRFSAQQFSDYHSELNMSSLELGDSALYFCVSSLAPGTTNYGYTFGSGTRLTVV.

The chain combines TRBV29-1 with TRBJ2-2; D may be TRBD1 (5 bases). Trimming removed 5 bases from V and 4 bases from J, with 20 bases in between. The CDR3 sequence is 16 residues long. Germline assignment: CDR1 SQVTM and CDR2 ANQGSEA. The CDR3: CSVFVSYSGATGELFF. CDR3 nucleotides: TGCAGCGTTTTCGTCAGCTACTCTGGGGCCACCGGGGAGCTGTTTTTT.

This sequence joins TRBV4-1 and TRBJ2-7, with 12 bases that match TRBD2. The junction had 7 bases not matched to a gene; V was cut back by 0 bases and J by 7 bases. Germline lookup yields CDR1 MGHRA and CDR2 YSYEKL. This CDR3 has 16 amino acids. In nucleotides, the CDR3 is TGCGCCAGCAGCCAAGAGGCCCTAGCGGGGGGGTCTGAGCAGTACTTC. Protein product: CASSQEALAGGSEQYF.

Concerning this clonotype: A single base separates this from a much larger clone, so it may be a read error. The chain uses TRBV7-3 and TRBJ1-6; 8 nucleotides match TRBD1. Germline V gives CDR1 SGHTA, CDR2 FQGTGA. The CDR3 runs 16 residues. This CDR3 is CASSERPGGNNSPPHF. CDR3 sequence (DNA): TGTGCCAGCAGTGAACGGCCAGGGGGCAATAATTCACCCCCCCACTTT. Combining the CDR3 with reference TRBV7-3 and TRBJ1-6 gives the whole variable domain GAGVSQTPSNKVTEKGKYVELRCDPISGHTALYWYRQSLGQGPEFLIYFQGTGAADDSGLPNDRFFAVRPEGSVSTLKIQRTERGDSAVYLCASSERPGGNNSPPHFGNGTRLTVT.

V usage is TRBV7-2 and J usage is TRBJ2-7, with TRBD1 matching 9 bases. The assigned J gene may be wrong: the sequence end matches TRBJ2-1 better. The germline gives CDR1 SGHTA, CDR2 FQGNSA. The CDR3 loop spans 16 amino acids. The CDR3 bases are TGTGCCAGCAGCTCTCCGGGACAGGGTGTCTCGGATGAGCAGTTCTTC. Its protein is CASSSPGQGVSDEQFF.

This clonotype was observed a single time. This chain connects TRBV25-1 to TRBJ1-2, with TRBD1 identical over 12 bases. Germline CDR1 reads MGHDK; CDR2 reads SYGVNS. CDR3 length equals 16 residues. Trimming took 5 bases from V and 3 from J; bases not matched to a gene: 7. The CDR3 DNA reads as TGTGCCAGCAGTAAACCGGGACAGGGGGCTGACTATGGCTACACCTTC. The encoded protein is CASSKPGQGADYGYTF.

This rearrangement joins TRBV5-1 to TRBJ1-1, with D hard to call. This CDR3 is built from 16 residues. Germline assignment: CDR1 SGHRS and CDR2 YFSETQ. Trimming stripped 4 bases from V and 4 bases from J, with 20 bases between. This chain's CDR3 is CASSQAGGGVATEAFF. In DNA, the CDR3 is TGCGCCAGCAGCCAAGCGGGAGGCGGGGTAGCCACTGAAGCTTTCTTT.

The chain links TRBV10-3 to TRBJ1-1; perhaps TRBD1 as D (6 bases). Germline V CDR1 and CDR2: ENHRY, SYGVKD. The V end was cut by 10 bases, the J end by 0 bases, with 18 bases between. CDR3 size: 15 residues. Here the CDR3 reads CASGRQVIMNTEAFF. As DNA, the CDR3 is TGTGCCAGCGGCCGACAGGTGATCATGAACACTGAAGCTTTCTTT.

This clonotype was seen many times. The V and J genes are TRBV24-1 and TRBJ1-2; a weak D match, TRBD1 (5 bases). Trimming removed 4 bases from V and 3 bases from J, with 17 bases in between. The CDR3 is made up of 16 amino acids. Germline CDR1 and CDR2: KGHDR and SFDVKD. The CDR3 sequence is CATSDARDADYYGYTF. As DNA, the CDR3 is TGTGCCACCAGTGACGCGAGGGACGCTGACTACTATGGCTACACCTTC.

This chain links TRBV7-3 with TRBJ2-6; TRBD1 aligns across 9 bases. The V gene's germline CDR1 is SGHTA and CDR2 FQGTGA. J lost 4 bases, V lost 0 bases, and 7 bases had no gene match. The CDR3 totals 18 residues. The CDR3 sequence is CASSLTGTGPPGANVLTF. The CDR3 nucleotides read TGTGCCAGCAGCTTAACCGGGACAGGGCCTCCCGGGGCCAACGTCCTGACTTTC. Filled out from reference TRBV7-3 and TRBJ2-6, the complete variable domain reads GAGVSQTPSNKVTEKGKYVELRCDPISGHTALYWYRQSLGQGPEFLIYFQGTGAADDSGLPNDRFFAVRPEGSVSTLKIQRTERGDSAVYLCASSLTGTGPPGANVLTFGAGSRLTVL.

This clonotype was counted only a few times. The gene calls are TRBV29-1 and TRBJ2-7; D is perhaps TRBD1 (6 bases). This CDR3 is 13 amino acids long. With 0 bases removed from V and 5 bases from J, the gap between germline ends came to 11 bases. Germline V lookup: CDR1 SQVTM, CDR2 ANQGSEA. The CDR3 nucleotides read TGCAGCGTTGAAGATGGGGGCCAGGACGAGCAGTACTTC. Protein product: CSVEDGGQDEQYF.

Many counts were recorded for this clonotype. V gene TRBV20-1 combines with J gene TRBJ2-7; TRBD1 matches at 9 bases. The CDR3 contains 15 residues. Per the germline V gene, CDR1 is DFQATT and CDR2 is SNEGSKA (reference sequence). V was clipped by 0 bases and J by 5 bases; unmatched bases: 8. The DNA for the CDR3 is TGCAGTGCTAGAGATCAGGGACAGGGTGTCCACGAGCAGTACTTC. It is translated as CSARDQGQGVHEQYF.

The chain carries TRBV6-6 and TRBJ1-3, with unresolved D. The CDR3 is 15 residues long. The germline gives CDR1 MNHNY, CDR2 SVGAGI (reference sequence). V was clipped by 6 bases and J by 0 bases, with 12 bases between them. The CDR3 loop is CASRSPGSSGNTIYF. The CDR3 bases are TGTGCCAGCAGGAGCCCCGGCAGCTCTGGAAACACCATATATTTT.